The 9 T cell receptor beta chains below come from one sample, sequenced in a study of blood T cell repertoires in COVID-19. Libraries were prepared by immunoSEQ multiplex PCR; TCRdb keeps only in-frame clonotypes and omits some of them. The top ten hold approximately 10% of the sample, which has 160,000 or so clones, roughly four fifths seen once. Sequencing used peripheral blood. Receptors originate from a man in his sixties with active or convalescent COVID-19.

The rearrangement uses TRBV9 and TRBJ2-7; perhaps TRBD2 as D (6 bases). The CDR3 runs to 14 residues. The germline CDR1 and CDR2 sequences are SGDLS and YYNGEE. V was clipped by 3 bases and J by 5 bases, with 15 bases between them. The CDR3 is CASSGPGEKHEQYF. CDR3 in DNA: TGTGCCAGCAGCGGCCCGGGGGAAAAACACGAGCAGTACTTC.

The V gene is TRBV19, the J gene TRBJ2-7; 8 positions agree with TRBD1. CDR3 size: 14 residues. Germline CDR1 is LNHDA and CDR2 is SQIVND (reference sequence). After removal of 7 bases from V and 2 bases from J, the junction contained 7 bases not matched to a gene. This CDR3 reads CASTQGTGAYEQYF. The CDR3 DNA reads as TGTGCCAGTACGCAGGGGACAGGAGCCTACGAGCAGTACTTC.

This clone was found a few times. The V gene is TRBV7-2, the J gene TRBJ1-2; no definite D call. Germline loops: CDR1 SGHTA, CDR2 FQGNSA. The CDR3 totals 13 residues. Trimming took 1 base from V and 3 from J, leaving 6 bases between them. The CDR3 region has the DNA TGTGCCAGCAGCTTAGTTGCAGACTATGGCTACACCTTC. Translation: CASSLVADYGYTF.

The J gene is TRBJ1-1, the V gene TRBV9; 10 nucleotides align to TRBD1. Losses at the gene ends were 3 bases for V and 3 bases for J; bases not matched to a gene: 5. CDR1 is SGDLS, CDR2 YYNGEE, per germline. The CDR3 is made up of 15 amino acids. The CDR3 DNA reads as TGTGCCAGCAGCGCGAAGGGACAGGGGCACACTGAAGCTTTCTTT. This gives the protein CASSAKGQGHTEAFF.

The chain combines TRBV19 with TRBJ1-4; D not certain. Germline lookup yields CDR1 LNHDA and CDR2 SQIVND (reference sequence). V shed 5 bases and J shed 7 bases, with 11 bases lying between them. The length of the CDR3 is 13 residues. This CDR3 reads CASSVNHGEKLFF. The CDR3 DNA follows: TGTGCCAGTAGTGTAAACCACGGTGAAAAACTGTTTTTT.

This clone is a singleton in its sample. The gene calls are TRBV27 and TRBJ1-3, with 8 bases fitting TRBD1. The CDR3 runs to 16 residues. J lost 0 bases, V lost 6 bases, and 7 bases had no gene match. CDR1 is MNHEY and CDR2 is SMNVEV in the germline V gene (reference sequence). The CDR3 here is CASSKLTGGSGNTIYF. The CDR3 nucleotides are TGTGCCAGCAGCAAGCTCACAGGGGGCTCTGGAAACACCATATATTTT.

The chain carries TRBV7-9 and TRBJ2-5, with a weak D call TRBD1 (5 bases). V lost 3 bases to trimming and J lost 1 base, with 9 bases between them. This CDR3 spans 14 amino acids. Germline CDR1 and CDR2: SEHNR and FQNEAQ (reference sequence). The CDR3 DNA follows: TGTGCCAGCAGCTTCACAGGAACCCAAGAGACCCAGTACTTC. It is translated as CASSFTGTQETQYF.

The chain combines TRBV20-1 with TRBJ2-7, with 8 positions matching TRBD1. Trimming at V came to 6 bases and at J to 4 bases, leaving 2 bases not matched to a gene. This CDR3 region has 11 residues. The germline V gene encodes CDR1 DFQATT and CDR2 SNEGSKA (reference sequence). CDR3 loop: CSARQGYEQYF. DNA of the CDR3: TGCAGTGCCAGACAGGGGTACGAGCAGTACTTC.

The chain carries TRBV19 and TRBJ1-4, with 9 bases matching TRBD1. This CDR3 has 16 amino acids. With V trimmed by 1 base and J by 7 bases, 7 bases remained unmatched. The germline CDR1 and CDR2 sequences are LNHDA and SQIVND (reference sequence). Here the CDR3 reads CASSIGSGTGPEKLFF. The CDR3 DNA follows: TGTGCCAGTAGTATAGGCTCCGGGACAGGGCCTGAAAAACTGTTTTTT.